Listed here are 32 T cell receptor beta chains from one sample, sequenced in a study of cytomegalovirus exposure and HLA in healthy donors. The PCR had 60 Vbeta and 13 Jbeta primers. Clones were read by immunoSEQ multiplex PCR, and TCRdb kept only the in-frame ones, dropping some. The repertoire includes under 150,000 clones, over 8% of them detected once, and about 1.7% sits in the top ten. Sequenced sample: PBMCs. The receptors originated from a male donor in good health and CMV-seronegative.

This clone was detected only a few times. The chain carries TRBV5-1 and TRBJ2-7, with 7 bases matching TRBD1. V lost 6 bases and J lost 6; bases outside the gene matches: 9. This CDR3 has 13 residues. The germline V gene encodes CDR1 SGHRS and CDR2 YFSETQ. Here the CDR3 reads CASNPEGGLEQYF. For the CDR3, the DNA is TGCGCCAGCAATCCCGAAGGGGGCCTCGAGCAGTACTTC.

In its sample, this clone was seen a few times. The chain uses TRBV9 and TRBJ2-2; the match to TRBD2 covers 9 bases. Germline CDR1 is SGDLS and CDR2 is YYNGEE. V dropped 3 bases and J dropped 4; count of bases not matched to a gene: 10. The CDR3 contains 17 residues. The CDR3 loop is CASSEMDLAGITGELFF. CDR3 nucleotide sequence: TGTGCCAGCAGCGAAATGGACCTAGCGGGAATCACCGGGGAGCTGTTTTTT.

This sequence joins TRBV6-5 and TRBJ2-3; tentative D call: TRBD2 (6 bases). V lost 0 bases and J 2 bases, leaving 12 bases between the germline ends. The CDR3 consists of 16 residues. Germline V gives CDR1 MNHEY, CDR2 SVGAGI. This CDR3 reads CASSYSRDFLTDTQYF. DNA for the CDR3: TGTGCCAGCAGTTACTCGCGGGACTTCCTCACAGATACGCAGTATTTT.

This clone showed up just a few times. This sequence joins TRBV30 and TRBJ1-2; 10 bases match TRBD1. Germline CDR1 reads GTSNPN; CDR2 reads SVGIG (reference sequence). Germline trimming cut 2 bases from V and 4 bases from J; bases unmatched to any gene: 7. There are 15 residues in the CDR3. The CDR3 DNA reads as TGTGCCTGGAGTCCTCGCGGGACAGGGGTCTATGGCTACACCTTC. Protein product: CAWSPRGTGVYGYTF.

This clone came up a few times. The rearrangement links TRBV2 to TRBJ2-7, with D uncertain. V gave up 8 bases and J gave up 3 bases, with 14 bases separating them. This CDR3 is built from 13 residues. CDR1 is SNHLY, CDR2 FYNNEI, per germline. This CDR3 reads CASQSLVNYEQYF. The CDR3 region has the DNA TGTGCCAGCCAGTCGCTAGTTAACTACGAGCAGTACTTC.

A few counts support this clone. This chain connects TRBV30 to TRBJ2-2; D ambiguous. Germline CDR1 reads GTSNPN; CDR2 reads SVGIG (reference sequence). This CDR3 spans 12 amino acids. The V and J ends lost 2 bases and 4 bases respectively, with 5 bases between them. The CDR3 coding sequence is TGTGCCTGGAGTATGGCCACCGGGGAGCTGTTTTTT. This gives the protein CAWSMATGELFF.

This clone was detected a few times. V is TRBV6-6 and J is TRBJ1-1; the match to TRBD1 covers 10 bases. The CDR3 consists of 16 residues. Germline V gene lookup returns CDR1 MNHNY and CDR2 SVGAGI (reference sequence). After removal of 0 bases from V and 2 bases from J, the junction contained 3 bases not matched to a gene. CDR3 in amino acids: CASSYSRDRGNTEAFF. The CDR3 bases are TGTGCCAGCAGTTACTCCCGGGACAGGGGAAACACTGAAGCTTTCTTT.

This clone was seen more than once but under ten times. The gene calls are TRBV28 and TRBJ2-7; 8 bases are shared with TRBD1. Germline V gives CDR1 MDHEN, CDR2 SYDVKM. This CDR3 is built from 13 residues. With V trimmed by 8 bases and J by 3 bases, 6 bases remained unmatched. The CDR3 DNA follows: TGTGCCAGCGGGGGACAGGAAGACTACGAGCAGTACTTC. As protein: CASGGQEDYEQYF.

This chain joins TRBV7-2 and TRBJ2-2; no firm D call. The CDR3 has 14 residues. The V end was cut by 7 bases, the J end by 0 bases, with 9 bases between. Germline CDR1 reads SGHTA; CDR2 reads FQGNSA. The CDR3 DNA reads as TGTGCCAGCAACCTAGGAGCGAACACCGGGGAGCTGTTTTTT. Its translation: CASNLGANTGELFF.

This clone has a handful of counts. The rearrangement uses TRBV7-2 and TRBJ2-3; D gene unclear. V was shortened by 1 base and J by 10 bases, with 9 bases between the two germline ends. CDR1 is SGHTA and CDR2 is FQGNSA in the germline V gene. There are 12 residues in the CDR3. The CDR3 reads CASSLDLRSQYF. As DNA, the CDR3 is TGTGCCAGCAGCTTAGACTTACGCTCGCAGTATTTT.

The V gene is TRBV28, the J gene TRBJ2-7, with D maybe TRBD1 (6 bases). Germline V gene sequence: CDR1 MDHEN, CDR2 SYDVKM. Trimming removed 4 bases from V and 5 bases from J, with 9 bases in between. This CDR3 has 12 amino acids. The CDR3 spells CASSWTDNEQYF. CDR3 nucleotide sequence: TGTGCCAGCAGTTGGACAGACAACGAGCAGTACTTC.

This clone was observed a few times. The chain links TRBV9 to TRBJ1-2; D is possibly TRBD1 (5 bases). V was shortened by 3 bases and J by 4 bases, with 16 bases between the two germline ends. CDR1 is SGDLS, CDR2 YYNGEE, per germline. This CDR3 has 15 amino acids. The CDR3 protein is CASSGTGRASYGYTF. DNA of the CDR3: TGTGCCAGCAGCGGTACAGGTAGGGCGTCCTATGGCTACACCTTC.

This clone was found a few times. The V gene is TRBV29-1, the J gene TRBJ2-7; D is possibly TRBD2 (6 bases). Germline V lookup: CDR1 SQVTM, CDR2 ANQGSEA. The V gene lost 4 bases and the J gene lost 3 bases, with 16 bases spanning the gap. CDR3 length: 14 residues. The CDR3: CSVARDLSLYEQYF. CDR3 nucleotides: TGCAGCGTTGCGCGGGACCTAAGCCTCTACGAGCAGTACTTC.

This clone appeared a few times. Different DNA sequences within this sample yield the same CDR3. This chain links TRBV6-6 with TRBJ1-5; D gene uncertain. V was cut by 2 bases and J by 2 bases, with 7 bases left in between. Germline V gene data show CDR1 as MNHNY and CDR2 as SVGAGI (reference sequence). The CDR3 spans 14 residues. In DNA, the CDR3 is TGTGCCAGCAGTTACCCCGGGGGCAATCAGCCCCAGCATTTT. Amino acid sequence: CASSYPGGNQPQHF.

The chain is built from TRBV18 and TRBJ2-7; 7 bases are a match to TRBD1. After removal of 3 bases from V and 4 bases from J, the junction contained 12 bases not matched to a gene. This CDR3 contains 16 residues. Looked up from germline, CDR1 is KGHSH and CDR2 is LQKENI. The CDR3: CASSPRLGTASYEQYF. Here the CDR3 DNA reads TGTGCCAGCTCACCCCGGCTTGGGACAGCTAGTTACGAGCAGTACTTC. Filled out from reference TRBV18 and TRBJ2-7, the complete variable domain reads NAGVMQNPRHLVRRRGQEARLRCSPMKGHSHVYWYRQLPEEGLKFMVYLQKENIIDESGMPKERFSAEFPKEGPSILRIQQVVRGDSAAYFCASSPRLGTASYEQYFGPGTRLTVT.

The table lists this clone with a few counts. The gene calls are TRBV7-2 and TRBJ2-5; the D gene is possibly TRBD1 (6 bases). Germline-derived CDR1 and CDR2 are SGHTA and FQGNSA. V was shortened by 3 bases and J by 5 bases, with 13 bases between the two germline ends. The CDR3 totals 14 residues. The CDR3 DNA reads as TGTGCCAGCAGCTTCGGACAGATTTTTGAGACCCAGTACTTC. Protein product: CASSFGQIFETQYF.

The rearrangement uses TRBV4-3 and TRBJ1-1, with 7 bases that match TRBD1. CDR3 length: 14 residues. CDR1 is LGHNA, CDR2 YSLEER, per germline. With 0 bases clipped from V and 4 bases from J, the junction kept 2 bases outside the gene matches. Written as DNA, the CDR3 is TGCGCCAGCAGCCAAGAGGGACAGTTCACTGAAGCTTTCTTT. This encodes CASSQEGQFTEAFF.

This clone was detected a few times. This chain links TRBV27 with TRBJ1-4; D ambiguous. Germline V lookup: CDR1 MNHEY, CDR2 SMNVEV (reference sequence). Trimming removed 6 bases at V and 6 bases at J, with 14 bases between. There are 14 residues in the CDR3. CDR3 residues: CASSSLWEDEKLFF. The DNA for the CDR3 is TGTGCCAGCAGCTCCTTATGGGAGGATGAAAAACTGTTTTTT.

In regard to this clone: The CDR3 does not end in the conserved phenylalanine or tryptophan, so this is likely a read error. The limits of the CDR3 on the DNA are not certain, so only TCRdb's listed CDR3 is given. The rearrangement joins TRBV21-1 to TRBJ1-5. TRBV21-1 is an annotated pseudogene. The CDR3 length equals 18 residues, ends included. CDR3 amino acids: CASRKTEDHLVGNQPQHV.

The rearrangement links TRBV7-9 to TRBJ2-7, with D maybe TRBD2 (6 bases). Germline V gene data show CDR1 as SEHNR and CDR2 as FQNEAQ (reference sequence). The CDR3 has 13 residues. The ends were cut back, 7 bases at V and 7 bases at J, with 17 bases in the middle. CDR3 sequence reads: CASNWGGSWEQYF. The DNA of the CDR3 is TGTGCCAGCAACTGGGGAGGTTCTTGGGAGCAGTACTTC.

The rearrangement joins TRBV13 to TRBJ2-1, with a tentative D call TRBD2 (6 bases). CDR1 is PRHDT, CDR2 FYEKMQ, per germline (reference sequence). This CDR3 region has 15 residues. V lost 4 bases to trimming and J lost 2 bases, with 12 bases between them. This CDR3 reads CASSWAEGTYNEQFF. The CDR3, as DNA: TGTGCCAGCAGCTGGGCGGAGGGGACCTACAATGAGCAGTTCTTC.

This clone was counted between two and nine times. The genes are TRBV2 and TRBJ1-4; the D gene is possibly TRBD1 (5 bases). The germline V gene has CDR1 SNHLY and CDR2 FYNNEI. The V end was cut by 4 bases, the J end by 7 bases, with 13 bases between. This CDR3 has 14 amino acids. CDR3 region: CASSGGGAGEKLFF. CDR3 sequence (DNA): TGTGCCAGCAGTGGTGGAGGGGCGGGTGAAAAACTGTTTTTT.

Only a few counts were recorded for this clone. The V and J genes are TRBV7-9 and TRBJ2-7, with TRBD1 matching 7 bases. Looked up from germline, CDR1 is SEHNR and CDR2 is FQNEAQ (reference sequence). This CDR3 comprises 14 residues. The trim removed 4 bases at V and 0 bases at J, leaving 3 bases unmatched. This CDR3 is CASSYRDSSYEQYF. Written as DNA, the CDR3 is TGTGCCAGCAGCTATCGGGACAGCTCCTACGAGCAGTACTTC.

This clone was seen a handful of times. This chain uses TRBV7-9 with TRBJ2-2, with D possibly matching TRBD1 (5 bases). V lost 3 bases and J 0 bases, leaving 14 bases between the germline ends. The CDR3 runs to 17 residues. Germline values: CDR1 SEHNR, CDR2 FQNEAQ (reference sequence). The CDR3 region is CASSFPREFSNTGELFF. The CDR3, as DNA: TGTGCCAGCAGCTTCCCCAGGGAATTTTCGAACACCGGGGAGCTGTTTTTT.

The rearrangement uses TRBV19 and TRBJ1-2, with 7 bases lining up with TRBD1. V lost 5 bases to trimming and J lost 6 bases; unmatched junction nucleotides: 6. CDR3 size: 13 residues. CDR1 and CDR2 from the germline V gene are LNHDA and SQIVND (reference sequence). CDR3 loop: CASSFQGGDGYTF. The CDR3 coding sequence is TGTGCCAGTAGTTTCCAGGGGGGAGATGGCTACACCTTC.

This clone has ten or more counts. This chain joins TRBV4-3 and TRBJ2-3; possibly TRBD1 for D (5 bases). V was pared by 0 bases and J by 6 bases, with 13 bases between. The CDR3 runs to 15 residues. Germline V gene sequence: CDR1 LGHNA, CDR2 YSLEER. The CDR3 nucleotides read TGCGCCAGCAGCCAAGACCCAGGGCCGTGGGATACGCAGTATTTT. It specifies CASSQDPGPWDTQYF.

The chain uses TRBV9 and TRBJ2-5; TRBD2 matches at 7 bases. This CDR3 region has 14 residues. CDR1 SGDLS and CDR2 YYNGEE come from the germline V gene. Unmatched junction bases numbered 5, after V lost 3 bases and J lost 3 bases. In nucleotides, the CDR3 is TGTGCCAGCAGCGCGGGACTATTAAAAGAGACCCAGTACTTC. This translates into CASSAGLLKETQYF.

The chain recombines TRBV7-2 with TRBJ1-1; no definite D call. Germline CDR1 reads SGHTA; CDR2 reads FQGNSA. Trimming stripped 4 bases from V and 1 base from J, with 13 bases between. The CDR3 has 15 amino acids. CDR3 amino acids: CASSWREGRNTEAFF. The CDR3 DNA reads as TGTGCCAGCAGCTGGAGGGAGGGCAGGAACACTGAAGCTTTCTTT.

CDR3 in amino acids: CAIREDLSNQPQHF. CDR3 coding DNA: TGTGCCATCAGGGAGGACTTGAGCAATCAGCCCCAGCATTTT. V and J are TRBV10-3 and TRBJ1-5, with D unclear. Per the germline V gene, CDR1 is ENHRY and CDR2 is SYGVKD. Trimming shortened V by 6 bases and J by 1 base, and 10 bases separated the two germline ends. This CDR3 is 14 amino acids long.

The chain carries TRBV29-1 and TRBJ1-5, with a possible D match to TRBD1 (5 bases). The V and J ends lost 4 bases and 1 base respectively, with 8 bases between them. CDR3 length: 13 amino acids. Germline CDR1 is SQVTM and CDR2 is ANQGSEA. The CDR3 loop reads CSVAQASNQPQHF. The DNA for the CDR3 is TGCAGCGTTGCACAGGCGAGCAATCAGCCCCAGCATTTT.

The chain is built from TRBV14 and TRBJ2-7, with 7 positions matching TRBD2. The CDR3 is 16 amino acids. Germline V gene lookup returns CDR1 SGHDN and CDR2 FVKESK. J was trimmed by 0 bases and V by 1 base; bases with no gene match: 6. Here the CDR3 DNA reads TGTGCCAGCAGCCAAGCCGGGGCTAGCGGCTCCTACGAGCAGTACTTC. Translated: CASSQAGASGSYEQYF.

This chain uses TRBV5-8 with TRBJ1-1; TRBD1 matches 8 bases. CDR1 SGHTS and CDR2 YDEGEE come from the germline V gene. Germline trimming cut 0 bases from V and 11 bases from J; bases unmatched to any gene: 6. This CDR3 is built from 13 residues. CDR3 DNA sequence: TGTGCCAGCAGCTTGGCAGGGGGCGCGGCTGCTTTCTTT. Translation gives CASSLAGGAAAFF.